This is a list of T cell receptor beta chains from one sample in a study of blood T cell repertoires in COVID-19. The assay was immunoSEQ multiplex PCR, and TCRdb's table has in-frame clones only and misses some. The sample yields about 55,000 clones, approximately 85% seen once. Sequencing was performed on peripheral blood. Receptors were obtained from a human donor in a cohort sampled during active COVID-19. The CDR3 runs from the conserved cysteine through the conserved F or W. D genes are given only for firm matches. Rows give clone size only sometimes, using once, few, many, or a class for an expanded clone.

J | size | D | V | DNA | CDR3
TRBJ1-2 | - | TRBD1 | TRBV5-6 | TGTGCCAGCAGTTCACTACCGACAGGGGGAAATGGCTACACCTTC | CASSSLPTGGNGYTF
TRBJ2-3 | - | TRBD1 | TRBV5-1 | TGCGCCAGCAGCCCCCGAGGACAGGAGTCGGATACGCAGTATTTT | CASSPRGQESDTQYF
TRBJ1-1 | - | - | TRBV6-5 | TGTGCCAGCAGTCGACTCGGGAACACTGAAGCTTTCTTT | CASSRLGNTEAFF
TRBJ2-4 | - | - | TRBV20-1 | TGCAGTGCTAGTACGGGGGCCAAAAACATTCAGTACTTC | CSASTGAKNIQYF
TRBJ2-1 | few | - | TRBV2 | TGTGCCAGCAGGAATGCGGGTCGCTCGTTAGGCCATGAGCAGTTCTTC | CASRNAGRSLGHEQFF
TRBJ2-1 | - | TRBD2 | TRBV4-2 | TGTGCCAGCAGCCACGCCGGGGGGAATGAGCAGTTCTTC | CASSHAGGNEQFF
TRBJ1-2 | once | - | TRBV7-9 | TGTGCCAGCAGCTTAGTTGGCGGGAACTATGGCTACACCTTC | CASSLVGGNYGYTF
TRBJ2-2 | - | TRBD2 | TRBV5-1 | TGCGCCAGCAGCCCAGGGACTAGCGGGACCCTTTACACCGGGGAGCTGTTTTTT | CASSPGTSGTLYTGELFF
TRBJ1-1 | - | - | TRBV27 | TGTGCCAGCAGCCGGGTAGGGAACACTGAAGCTTTCTTT | CASSRVGNTEAFF
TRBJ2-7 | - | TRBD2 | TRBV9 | TGTGCCAGCAGCGTTCTTAGCGGGAAGGGGAACGAGCAGTACTTC | CASSVLSGKGNEQYF
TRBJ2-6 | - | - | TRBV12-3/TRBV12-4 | TGTGCCAGCGCCGGTGGGGCCAACGTCCTGACTTTC | CASAGGANVLTF
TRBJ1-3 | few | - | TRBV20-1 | TGCAGTGCTAGTCAGCAGGGGCGTGGAAACACCATATATTTT | CSASQQGRGNTIYF
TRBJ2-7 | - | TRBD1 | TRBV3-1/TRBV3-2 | TGTGCCAGCAGCGGGACAGTGAGGCACGAGCAGTACTTC | CASSGTVRHEQYF
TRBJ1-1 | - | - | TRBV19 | TGTGCCACCCGGGAAATGGGGAGGGGAATGAACACTGAAGCTTTCTTT | CATREMGRGMNTEAFF
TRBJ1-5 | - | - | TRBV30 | TGTGCCTGGAGTGACGGGAGCAATCAGCCCCAGCATTTT | CAWSDGSNQPQHF
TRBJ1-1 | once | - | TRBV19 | TGTGCCAGTAGTATTGGGCAGGGGAACACTGAAGCTTTCTTT | CASSIGQGNTEAFF
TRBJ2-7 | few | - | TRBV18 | TGTGCCAGCTCACCTACCTCAGGGGACTACGAGCAGTACTTC | CASSPTSGDYEQYF
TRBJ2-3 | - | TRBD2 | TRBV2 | TGTGCCAGCAGTGGGGATGAGCGGGGCGACACAGATACGCAGTATTTT | CASSGDERGDTDTQYF
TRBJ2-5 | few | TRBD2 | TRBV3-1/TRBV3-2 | TGTGCCAGCAGCCAAGAGGGGCGGGGGGGTAAAGAGACCCAGTACTTC | CASSQEGRGGKETQYF
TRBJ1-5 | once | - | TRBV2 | TGTGCCAGCAGGGCCTTAGGGGGTTACAATCAGCCCCAGCATTTT | CASRALGGYNQPQHF
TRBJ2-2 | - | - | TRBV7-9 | TGTGCCAGCAGCCGCCAAAAGAGTTCGGGCACCGGGGAGCTGTTTTTT | CASSRQKSSGTGELFF
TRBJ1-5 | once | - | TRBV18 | TGTGCCAGCTCGCCAGGAGACTTCTATAGCAATCAACCCCAGCATTTT | CASSPGDFYSNQPQHF
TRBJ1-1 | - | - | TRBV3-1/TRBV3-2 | TGTGCCAGCAGCCCCACGGGGAACACTGAAGCTTTCTTT | CASSPTGNTEAFF
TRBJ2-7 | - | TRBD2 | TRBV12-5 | TGTGCTAGTGGTTTGGCCGCGGGGGGTTCCTACGAGCAGTACTTC | CASGLAAGGSYEQYF
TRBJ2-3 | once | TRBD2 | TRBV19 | TGTGCCAGTAGACCCACTAGCGGGAGGGCGGGCAGCACAGATACGCAGTATTTT | CASRPTSGRAGSTDTQYF
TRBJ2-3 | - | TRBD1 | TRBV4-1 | TGCGCCAGCAGCCATCTGCTCCTTTGGACAGGGCTTGTGTCAGATACGCAGTATTTT | CASSHLLLWTGLVSDTQYF
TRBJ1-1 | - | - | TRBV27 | TGTGCCAGCAGTCGTAACTCGGTTGCAAGAACGGCTTTCTTT | CASSRNSVARTAFF
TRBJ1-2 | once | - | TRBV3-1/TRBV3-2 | TGTGCCAGCAGCCCGATTCTTGGGCCCAACTATGGCTACACCTTC | CASSPILGPNYGYTF
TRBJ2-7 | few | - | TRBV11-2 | TGTGCCAGCAGCAATTACTACGAGCAGTACTTC | CASSNYYEQYF
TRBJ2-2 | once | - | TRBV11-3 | TGTGCCAGCAGCTACACAGTGACCGGGGAGCTGTTTTTT | CASSYTVTGELFF
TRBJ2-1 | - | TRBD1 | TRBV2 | TGTGCCAGCAGTGAAGGGGACAGGGTTACCTCCTACAATGAGCAGTTCTTC | CASSEGDRVTSYNEQFF
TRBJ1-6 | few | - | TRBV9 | TGTGCCAGCAGCGTAGACTCTTATTCACCCCTCCACTTT | CASSVDSYSPLHF
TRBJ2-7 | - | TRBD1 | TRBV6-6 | TGTGCCAGCAGTTATCGGACAGGTTACGAGCAGTACTTC | CASSYRTGYEQYF
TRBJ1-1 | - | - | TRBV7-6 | TGTGCCAGCAGCCCGACTCTGAACACTGAAGCTTTCTTT | CASSPTLNTEAFF
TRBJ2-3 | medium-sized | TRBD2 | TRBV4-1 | TGCGCCAGCAGCCAGACTAGCGGGGGGGTCCTAGGCACAGATACGCAGTATTTT | CASSQTSGGVLGTDTQYF